These T cell receptor beta chains were read from a single sample in a study of T cell repertoires in cytomegalovirus infection. TCRdb itself ran the reads through MiXCR, one entry per CDR3 protein. The data show 250,000 or so distinct CDR3 sequences, with about 18% seen just once and around half held by the top ten. The specimen was CD8+ T cells from PBMCs. Receptors were obtained from a human donor in good health (CMV status not recorded). Some clones in this sample may be carry-over from other donors' samples. The CDR3 runs from the conserved cysteine through the conserved F or W. D genes are given only for firm matches.

V	D	J	CDR3
TRBV29-1	-	TRBJ1-1	CSVGGGTRRGNTEAFF
TRBV25-1	TRBD1	TRBJ2-5	CASSESTGILGTQYF
TRBV28	-	TRBJ2-7	CASSFRSLSYEQYF
TRBV20-1	-	TRBJ1-1	CSAWDNPNTEAFF
TRBV5-4	TRBD1	TRBJ2-7	CASSADRATIFPYEQYF
TRBV3-1	TRBD2	TRBJ2-5	CASSQRLAGVETQYF
TRBV28	-	TRBJ1-1	CASSFLNTINTEAFF
TRBV12-3/TRBV12-4	TRBD1	TRBJ2-1	CASNIPGQPYNEQFF
TRBV29-1	TRBD2	TRBJ2-5	CSVETSGQETQYF
TRBV25-1	-	TRBJ1-5	CASSWSGVSQPQHF
TRBV2	TRBD1	TRBJ2-1	CASSAGQGADLVYNEQFF
TRBV7-6	-	TRBJ2-7	CASSLEFTGYEQYF
TRBV7-6	-	TRBJ2-3	CASSPKLTDTQYF
TRBV6-2/TRBV6-3	-	TRBJ1-5	CASSPSGGGEPQHF
TRBV5-6	-	TRBJ1-1	CASSLAAASNTEAFF
TRBV7-8	-	TRBJ2-3	CASSLDLRSTDTQYF
TRBV6-1	TRBD1	TRBJ2-1	CASSSQGPSYNEQFF
TRBV5-4	-	TRBJ2-2	CASSLPSSNTGELFF
TRBV15	TRBD1	TRBJ1-2	CATSRDIGAQGAPLDGYTF
TRBV5-4	TRBD1	TRBJ2-7	CASSLGTGITYEQYF
TRBV7-6	-	TRBJ2-7	CASSSSPSEQYF
TRBV7-9	TRBD1	TRBJ2-7	CASSYVGTGVVYEQYF
TRBV20-1	TRBD2	TRBJ2-3	CSARDHKAGAPSGTQYF
TRBV12-3/TRBV12-4	-	TRBJ1-2	CASRSPFPLGYTF
TRBV6-1	-	TRBJ2-2	CASSESGELFF
TRBV27	-	TRBJ2-7	CASRSDGPYEQYF
TRBV7-2	TRBD1	TRBJ1-3	CASSLGQGGNTIYF
TRBV27	-	TRBJ2-1	CAAGQQNNEQFF
TRBV12-5	-	TRBJ1-5	CASGPPDGGNQPQHF
TRBV7-9	TRBD1	TRBJ1-4	CASSLNPTGGDNEKLFF
TRBV4-1	TRBD2	TRBJ2-1	CASSQVLAGTYNEQFF
TRBV7-7	-	TRBJ2-7	CTSSGEGTYEQYF
TRBV7-9	TRBD2	TRBJ2-7	CASSPTSGRSASSYEQYF
TRBV7-8	-	TRBJ2-3	CASSLAQDGTQVHSSTDTQYF
TRBV25-1	TRBD1	TRBJ2-2	CASRQGSGELFF
TRBV5-6	TRBD1	TRBJ2-7	CASSTGIQGAYEQYF
TRBV6-2/TRBV6-3	-	TRBJ1-1	CASSYSGENTEAFF
TRBV27	-	TRBJ2-5	CASSSRPTATQETQYF
TRBV5-5	-	TRBJ2-3	CASSWPPGEEADTQYF
TRBV7-9	TRBD1	TRBJ2-7	CASSFRDSPYEQYF
TRBV12-3/TRBV12-4	-	TRBJ2-5	CASSSLAGIQETQYF
TRBV6-6	-	TRBJ2-1	CASSYVRRSYNEQFF
TRBV28	-	TRBJ2-3	CASSSARGLRTDTQYF
TRBV6-1	-	TRBJ1-1	CAHWDTGLNTEAFF
TRBV2	TRBD2	TRBJ2-3	CASRLLAGKGNTQYF
TRBV14	-	TRBJ1-4	CASSQVFEGSIYGEKLFF
TRBV3-1	TRBD1	TRBJ2-2	CASSQDRDRDPTRELFF
TRBV7-2	-	TRBJ1-1	CASKRAIGEAFF
TRBV7-2	TRBD2	TRBJ2-7	CASSLELARSYEQYF
TRBV5-1	TRBD2	TRBJ2-1	CASSFFSGDYNEQFF
TRBV7-8	-	TRBJ2-5	CASSLGQQETQYF
TRBV5-1	-	TRBJ2-7	CASSLVSDTIFSYEQYF
TRBV28	-	TRBJ1-5	CASSKVYSNQPQHF
TRBV15	-	TRBJ1-1	CATSEKGEIASNTEAFF
TRBV19	-	TRBJ1-1	CASRFSGLNTEAFF